The T cell receptor beta chain under discussion was sequenced for a study of CXCR3-negative and CXCR3-positive naive CD8 T cells. Across the study: Summed over all libraries, TRB reads came to around 140 million, with about 1.5 +/- 0.3 million per library. Points from the study as a whole: Surface CD5 was comparable between naive subsets; TCR strength was inferred from TRB CDR3 properties.

This CDR3 region has 14 residues. Germline loops: CDR1 SGDLS, CDR2 YYNGEE. UMI-labeled 5' RACE TRB cDNA libraries were prepared from the cells. After re-calling the 5' RACE reads, TCRdb lists one entry per CDR3 protein, DNA absent. This table holds approximately 47,000 distinct CDR3 sequences. Worth noting for this clonotype: Its antigen is unidentified.

What was sequenced was naive CXCR3- CD8+ T cells from blood. Subset described: CD45RO-CCR7+CD27+CD95- naive CD8+ T cells lacking CXCR3 (TNR3-). The receptor comes from a human donor in good health. Some clones in this sample may be carry-over from other donors' samples. The J gene is TRBJ2-7, the V gene TRBV9; the TCRdb D gene call, TRBD2, has no DNA to confirm it. The chain's CDR3 is CASSAGLAGLEQYF.